The rows below give T cell receptor beta chains drawn from one sample of a study of cytomegalovirus exposure and HLA in healthy donors. The method was immunoSEQ multiplex PCR; TCRdb's version includes in-frame clones alone and lacks a portion of them. The repertoire holds about 150,000 clones, with 75% to 80% as singletons. Sequenced sample: PBMCs. These receptors originate from a man aged 40-49 years in good health and CMV-seropositive. Both conserved end residues are part of each CDR3. Each record gives: CDR3 protein, CDR3 DNA, clone size, D gene, J gene, V gene. D genes are given only for firm matches. Clone size is shown for a subset of rows, as once, few, many or a class of expanded clone.

cdr3_aa: CASSQNAGSTQETQYF
cdr3_nt: TGTGCCAGCAGCCAAAATGCCGGGAGCACCCAAGAGACCCAGTACTTC
clone_size: few
d_call: .
j_call: TRBJ2-5
v_call: TRBV4-2

cdr3_aa: CASSPGQGKTFSGNTIYF
cdr3_nt: TGTGCCAGCTCACCAGGACAGGGGAAGACCTTCTCTGGAAACACCATATATTTT
clone_size: .
d_call: TRBD1
j_call: TRBJ1-3
v_call: TRBV18

cdr3_aa: CASNGADSNQPQHF
cdr3_nt: TGTGCCAGCAACGGAGCTGATAGCAATCAGCCCCAGCATTTT
clone_size: .
d_call: .
j_call: TRBJ1-5
v_call: TRBV2

cdr3_aa: CASSPRAGGPTDTQYF
cdr3_nt: TGTGCCAGCAGCCCACGGGCGGGAGGGCCCACAGATACGCAGTATTTT
clone_size: .
d_call: TRBD2
j_call: TRBJ2-3
v_call: TRBV7-7

cdr3_aa: CASSLGLAPTYEQYF
cdr3_nt: TGTGCCAGCAGCTTGGGGCTAGCGCCCACCTACGAGCAGTACTTC
clone_size: once
d_call: .
j_call: TRBJ2-7
v_call: TRBV5-6

cdr3_aa: CASSHQTGSTDTQYF
cdr3_nt: TGCGCCAGCAGCCACCAGACAGGGAGCACAGATACGCAGTATTTT
clone_size: .
d_call: TRBD1
j_call: TRBJ2-3
v_call: TRBV5-1

cdr3_aa: CASRETRNTGELFF
cdr3_nt: TGTGCCAGCAGGGAAACTAGGAACACCGGGGAGCTGTTTTTT
clone_size: few
d_call: .
j_call: TRBJ2-2
v_call: TRBV6-1

cdr3_aa: CASSLGQGAYEQYF
cdr3_nt: TGTGCCAGCAGCTTAGGACAGGGTGCCTACGAGCAGTACTTC
clone_size: .
d_call: TRBD1
j_call: TRBJ2-7
v_call: TRBV7-6

cdr3_aa: CASSTSDSSEAFF
cdr3_nt: TGTGCCAGCAGCACCTCGGACAGCTCTGAAGCTTTCTTT
clone_size: .
d_call: .
j_call: TRBJ1-1
v_call: TRBV9

cdr3_aa: CASSLAGQQETQYF
cdr3_nt: TGTGCCAGCAGCCTAGCGGGACAACAAGAGACCCAGTACTTC
clone_size: .
d_call: TRBD2
j_call: TRBJ2-5
v_call: TRBV6-5

cdr3_aa: CASSTTGRYGYTF
cdr3_nt: TGTGCCAGCAGCACAACAGGGCGCTATGGCTACACCTTC
clone_size: .
d_call: .
j_call: TRBJ1-2
v_call: TRBV6-1

cdr3_aa: CASSYWGTSGAETQYF
cdr3_nt: TGTGCCAGCAGTTACTGGGGGACTAGCGGGGCAGAGACCCAGTACTTC
clone_size: few
d_call: TRBD2
j_call: TRBJ2-5
v_call: TRBV6-6

cdr3_aa: CASSVVSTDTQYF
cdr3_nt: TGTGCCAGCAGCGTAGTCTCGACAGATACGCAGTATTTT
clone_size: .
d_call: .
j_call: TRBJ2-3
v_call: TRBV9

cdr3_aa: CASSARTECGYTF
cdr3_nt: TGTGCCAGCAGCGCAAGGACTGAGTGTGGCTACACCTTC
clone_size: .
d_call: .
j_call: TRBJ1-2
v_call: TRBV9

cdr3_aa: CAGTGGPETQYF
cdr3_nt: TGTGCCGGGACCGGGGGGCCGGAGACCCAGTACTTC
clone_size: .
d_call: .
j_call: TRBJ2-5
v_call: TRBV2

cdr3_aa: CATSSSRGSNTEAFF
cdr3_nt: TGTGCCACCAGCAGTTCCAGGGGCTCGAACACTGAAGCTTTCTTT
clone_size: .
d_call: .
j_call: TRBJ1-1
v_call: TRBV15

cdr3_aa: CASSPDISSYNEQFF
cdr3_nt: TGTGCCAGCAGCCCGGACATCAGCTCCTACAATGAGCAGTTCTTC
clone_size: .
d_call: .
j_call: TRBJ2-1
v_call: TRBV5-6

cdr3_aa: CASSLRGGQGPNTEAFF
cdr3_nt: TGCGCCAGCAGCTTAAGGGGGGGACAGGGACCCAACACTGAAGCTTTCTTT
clone_size: .
d_call: TRBD1
j_call: TRBJ1-1
v_call: TRBV5-1

cdr3_aa: CASSYQYNEQFF
cdr3_nt: TGTGCCAGCAGTTACCAGTACAATGAGCAGTTCTTC
clone_size: .
d_call: .
j_call: TRBJ2-1
v_call: TRBV6-6

cdr3_aa: CASSVQIQETQYF
cdr3_nt: TGTGCCAGCAGCGTACAGATACAAGAGACCCAGTACTTC
clone_size: .
d_call: .
j_call: TRBJ2-5
v_call: TRBV7-3

cdr3_aa: CASSLGSGALSEQYF
cdr3_nt: TGTGCCAGCAGCTTAGGATCAGGGGCGCTCAGCGAGCAGTACTTC
clone_size: .
d_call: .
j_call: TRBJ2-7
v_call: TRBV7-8

cdr3_aa: CASSRLAGNTGELFF
cdr3_nt: TGTGCCAGCAGCCGACTAGCGGGGAACACCGGGGAGCTGTTTTTT
clone_size: many
d_call: TRBD2
j_call: TRBJ2-2
v_call: TRBV7-2

cdr3_aa: CASSLGTDPRRFF
cdr3_nt: TGCGCCAGCAGCCTCGGGACAGACCCTCGCCGGTTTTTT
clone_size: .
d_call: TRBD1
j_call: TRBJ1-4
v_call: TRBV5-1

cdr3_aa: CASSLAAWESTDTQYF
cdr3_nt: TGTGCCAGCAGCTTAGCGGCGTGGGAGAGCACAGATACGCAGTATTTT
clone_size: .
d_call: .
j_call: TRBJ2-3
v_call: TRBV7-2

cdr3_aa: CANTTLRREGHEQYF
cdr3_nt: TGTGCCAACACCACGCTAAGGCGGGAGGGCCACGAGCAGTACTTC
clone_size: .
d_call: TRBD2
j_call: TRBJ2-7
v_call: TRBV2

cdr3_aa: CASKYSGSSDTQYF
cdr3_nt: TGTGCCAGCAAGTATTCCGGGTCCTCCGATACGCAGTATTTT
clone_size: .
d_call: .
j_call: TRBJ2-3
v_call: TRBV5-4

cdr3_aa: CASSPGQTSYEQYF
cdr3_nt: TGTGCCAGCTCACCGGGACAGACCTCCTACGAGCAGTACTTC
clone_size: few
d_call: TRBD1
j_call: TRBJ2-7
v_call: TRBV18

cdr3_aa: CAGGREPLHF
cdr3_nt: TGTGCCGGCGGGAGGGAACCCCTCCACTTT
clone_size: .
d_call: .
j_call: TRBJ1-6
v_call: TRBV30

cdr3_aa: CASSTNQPQHF
cdr3_nt: TGTGCCAGCAGTACTAATCAGCCCCAGCATTTT
clone_size: .
d_call: .
j_call: TRBJ1-5
v_call: TRBV6-5

cdr3_aa: CASSPGGGDYEQYF
cdr3_nt: TGTGCCAGCAGCCCTGGCGGGGGTGATTACGAGCAGTACTTC
clone_size: once
d_call: TRBD2
j_call: TRBJ2-7
v_call: TRBV6-1

cdr3_aa: CASSPPFEIEAFF
cdr3_nt: TGTGCCAGCAGCCCCCCCTTTGAGATTGAAGCTTTCTTT
clone_size: once
d_call: .
j_call: TRBJ1-1
v_call: TRBV9

cdr3_aa: CASSPRDKNTEAFF
cdr3_nt: TGTGCCAGCTCACCACGGGACAAAAACACTGAAGCTTTCTTT
clone_size: .
d_call: .
j_call: TRBJ1-1
v_call: TRBV18

cdr3_aa: CASPGTGDEQYF
cdr3_nt: TGTGCCAGCCCGGGAACAGGGGACGAGCAGTACTTC
clone_size: .
d_call: TRBD1
j_call: TRBJ2-7
v_call: TRBV5-6

cdr3_aa: CADAAPGQGALPEAFF
cdr3_nt: TGTGCCGATGCCGCTCCGGGACAGGGGGCTTTGCCTGAAGCTTTCTTT
clone_size: .
d_call: TRBD1
j_call: TRBJ1-1
v_call: TRBV30

cdr3_aa: CASSSTGGSNQPQHF
cdr3_nt: TGTGCCAGCAGTAGTACAGGGGGGAGCAATCAGCCCCAGCATTTT
clone_size: .
d_call: TRBD1
j_call: TRBJ1-5
v_call: TRBV27

cdr3_aa: CAWSVPGTGVVYGYTF
cdr3_nt: TGTGCCTGGAGTGTACCTGGGACAGGGGTCGTCTATGGCTACACCTTC
clone_size: .
d_call: TRBD1
j_call: TRBJ1-2
v_call: TRBV30

cdr3_aa: CASSPGTGNTEAFF
cdr3_nt: TGTGCCAGCAGTCCCGGGACAGGGAACACTGAAGCTTTCTTT
clone_size: .
d_call: TRBD1
j_call: TRBJ1-1
v_call: TRBV6-4

cdr3_aa: CASSSGQGGGNTIYF
cdr3_nt: TGTGCCAGCAGCTCGGGACAAGGTGGGGGAAACACCATATATTTT
clone_size: .
d_call: .
j_call: TRBJ1-3
v_call: TRBV7-2

cdr3_aa: CASSLPPVWRETQYF
cdr3_nt: TGTGCCAGCAGCCTACCGCCGGTCTGGCGGGAGACCCAGTACTTC
clone_size: .
d_call: .
j_call: TRBJ2-5
v_call: TRBV7-7

cdr3_aa: CASSQDGRPTGTQYF
cdr3_nt: TGCGCCAGCAGCCAAGATGGCCGACCCACGGGGACCCAGTACTTC
clone_size: .
d_call: .
j_call: TRBJ2-5
v_call: TRBV4-3

cdr3_aa: CASRWTGGVYEQYF
cdr3_nt: TGTGCCAGCAGGTGGACAGGGGGGGTCTACGAGCAGTACTTC
clone_size: few
d_call: TRBD1
j_call: TRBJ2-7
v_call: TRBV6-5

cdr3_aa: CASSEARLRGQANEKLFF
cdr3_nt: TGTGCCAGCAGTGAAGCGCGACTAAGGGGGCAGGCTAATGAAAAACTGTTTTTT
clone_size: .
d_call: TRBD1
j_call: TRBJ1-4
v_call: TRBV6-1

cdr3_aa: CTSSLLGQGAEQYF
cdr3_nt: TGTACCAGCAGTCTCCTAGGACAGGGAGCCGAGCAGTACTTC
clone_size: .
d_call: TRBD1
j_call: TRBJ2-7
v_call: TRBV7-8

cdr3_aa: CASSPVIGQQKLFF
cdr3_nt: TGTGCCAGCTCACCAGTAATCGGACAGCAGAAACTGTTTTTT
clone_size: .
d_call: .
j_call: TRBJ1-4
v_call: TRBV18

cdr3_aa: CASSLRVEGIGGYTF
cdr3_nt: TGTGCCAGCAGCCTCAGGGTGGAGGGTATTGGTGGCTACACCTTC
clone_size: .
d_call: .
j_call: TRBJ1-2
v_call: TRBV28

cdr3_aa: CASRSSGRVSYEQYF
cdr3_nt: TGTGCCAGCAGGTCCAGCGGGAGGGTCTCCTACGAGCAGTACTTC
clone_size: .
d_call: TRBD2
j_call: TRBJ2-7
v_call: TRBV6-5

cdr3_aa: CASSTDRGSSPLHF
cdr3_nt: TGTGCCAGCAGTACTGACAGGGGCTCATCACCCCTCCACTTT
clone_size: .
d_call: TRBD1
j_call: TRBJ1-6
v_call: TRBV2

cdr3_aa: CASSISNTGELFF
cdr3_nt: TGTGCCAGCAGCATCAGTAACACCGGGGAGCTGTTTTTT
clone_size: .
d_call: .
j_call: TRBJ2-2
v_call: TRBV7-9

cdr3_aa: CASSLWDRGNSPLHF
cdr3_nt: TGTGCCAGCAGCTTATGGGACAGGGGGAATTCACCCCTCCACTTT
clone_size: .
d_call: TRBD1
j_call: TRBJ1-6
v_call: TRBV5-4

cdr3_aa: CASSLVSGGPRNEQFF
cdr3_nt: TGTGCCAGCAGCTTGGTCTCGGGGGGACCTCGAAATGAGCAGTTCTTC
clone_size: .
d_call: TRBD2
j_call: TRBJ2-1
v_call: TRBV5-4

cdr3_aa: CASRTPARGTSRKIPNTGELFF
cdr3_nt: TGTGCCAGCAGGACACCGGCCCGCGGGACTAGCCGAAAGATACCGAACACCGGGGAGCTGTTTTTT
clone_size: .
d_call: TRBD2
j_call: TRBJ2-2
v_call: TRBV2

cdr3_aa: CAWRGSTSTDTQYF
cdr3_nt: TGTGCCTGGAGGGGCAGCACTAGCACAGATACGCAGTATTTT
clone_size: .
d_call: .
j_call: TRBJ2-3
v_call: TRBV30

cdr3_aa: CASSYGQGTYEQYF
cdr3_nt: TGTGCCAGCAGTTACGGACAGGGAACCTACGAGCAGTACTTC
clone_size: few
d_call: TRBD1
j_call: TRBJ2-7
v_call: TRBV6-5

cdr3_aa: CASSQENQVEAFF
cdr3_nt: TGCGCCAGCAGCCAAGAAAATCAGGTTGAAGCTTTCTTT
clone_size: .
d_call: .
j_call: TRBJ1-1
v_call: TRBV4-1

cdr3_aa: CATGRGDYEQYF
cdr3_nt: TGTGCCACCGGCCGGGGGGACTACGAGCAGTACTTC
clone_size: .
d_call: TRBD2
j_call: TRBJ2-7
v_call: TRBV19

cdr3_aa: CSVRIGGALDGGYTF
cdr3_nt: TGCAGCGTTCGGATCGGGGGGGCGCTGGATGGTGGCTACACCTTC
clone_size: .
d_call: .
j_call: TRBJ1-2
v_call: TRBV29-1

cdr3_aa: CASSVSGADTQYF
cdr3_nt: TGTGCCAGTAGTGTGAGCGGGGCGGATACGCAGTATTTT
clone_size: once
d_call: TRBD2
j_call: TRBJ2-3
v_call: TRBV19